Following are 21 T cell receptor beta chains from one sample sequenced in a study of shared clonotypes between healthy human individuals. Clones were read by immunoSEQ multiplex PCR, and TCRdb kept only the in-frame ones, dropping some. The repertoire has roughly 2 million clones, approximately 94% of them found once; the top ten carry about 1.1%. Only CD45RO-negative cells positively selected for CCR7 counted as naive CD8 cells, so terminally differentiated effector memory CD45RA+ cells were excluded. The sequenced sample was naive CD8+ T cells sorted from blood. Source of these receptors: a young man in good health.

This rearrangement joins TRBV28 to TRBJ2-5; D tentatively fits TRBD1 or TRBD2 (5 bases each). V lost 8 bases, J lost 0 bases, and 7 bases lay in between. This CDR3 contains 12 residues. Per germline, CDR1 MDHEN and CDR2 SYDVKM. The CDR3 protein is CASRGDQETQYF. CDR3 DNA sequence: TGTGCCAGCCGAGGGGACCAAGAGACCCAGTACTTC.

The V gene is TRBV19, the J gene TRBJ1-6, with D hard to call. V lost 2 bases and J 8 bases, leaving 19 bases between the germline ends. CDR1 LNHDA and CDR2 SQIVND come from the germline V gene (reference sequence). The CDR3 spans 17 residues. The CDR3 here is CASSIRRLNSRDSPLHF. The CDR3 DNA sequence: TGTGCCAGTAGTATAAGGAGACTCAATTCACGGGATTCACCCCTCCACTTT.

Concerning this clone itself: The sample carries other DNA sequences with the same CDR3. The chain uses TRBV7-2 and TRBJ2-7; maybe TRBD1 (6 bases). Trimming shortened V by 5 bases and J by 2 bases, and 13 bases separated the two germline ends. The length of the CDR3 is 14 residues. Germline loops: CDR1 SGHTA, CDR2 FQGNSA. The CDR3 spells CASSLAGTTYEQYF. The CDR3 DNA sequence: TGTGCCAGCAGCCTTGCCGGGACAACCTACGAGCAGTACTTC.

V usage is TRBV6-5 and J usage is TRBJ2-2; D call uncertain. Germline V gene data show CDR1 as MNHEY and CDR2 as SVGAGI. There are 13 residues in the CDR3. Trimming cost V 6 bases and J 6 bases, with 11 bases left between them. The CDR3 protein is CASSPGSAGELFF. The CDR3 DNA sequence: TGTGCCAGCAGCCCGGGTTCTGCCGGGGAGCTGTTTTTT.

Turning to this clone: Because it lacks the conserved phenylalanine or tryptophan at the end, this CDR3 is likely a read error. The J gene is TRBJ1-2, the V gene TRBV10-3, with D unresolved. This CDR3 comprises 15 residues. V was pared by 2 bases and J by 8 bases, with 18 bases between. Germline CDR1 and CDR2: ENHRY and SYGVKD. The CDR3 nucleotides are TGTGCCATCAGTGAGCCCCAGACGGGCCCCCAGGGCTACACCTCC. It translates to CAISEPQTGPQGYTS.

The count of this clone is one. This CDR3 is also generated by other DNA sequences in the sample. The chain carries TRBV6-5 and TRBJ2-7; possibly TRBD1 for D (5 bases). Per the germline V gene, CDR1 is MNHEY and CDR2 is SVGAGI. V shed 2 bases and J shed 4 bases, with 9 bases lying between them. CDR3 size: 13 residues. The CDR3 bases are TGTGCCAGCAGTTACGGTACAGGTTACGAGCAGTACTTC. It encodes CASSYGTGYEQYF.

This clone was recorded once. The chain recombines TRBV10-3 with TRBJ2-7, with 10 positions matching TRBD2. Germline CDR1 and CDR2: ENHRY and SYGVKD. The ends lost 4 bases at V and 3 bases at J; junction bases unmatched: 3. The CDR3 consists of 14 residues. The CDR3 coding sequence is TGTGCCATCAGTGGAACTAGCGGGGACTACGAGCAGTACTTC. Translating gives CAISGTSGDYEQYF.

The CDR3: CASSLARSSEQFF. CDR3 in DNA: TGCGCCAGCAGCTTGGCACGAAGCTCAGAGCAGTTCTTC. V is TRBV5-1 and J is TRBJ2-1; D is unresolved. Germline loops: CDR1 SGHRS, CDR2 YFSETQ. The CDR3 has 13 residues. Deletions cut 0 bases from V and 10 bases from J, with 11 bases between.

The chain employs TRBV25-1 and TRBJ2-7; D is undetermined. This CDR3 is 12 amino acids long. Germline loops: CDR1 MGHDK, CDR2 SYGVNS. The ends were cut back, 7 bases at V and 8 bases at J, with 15 bases in the middle. The DNA of the CDR3 is TGTGCCAGCAAAGGGTTGAAGCCCCAGCAGTACTTC. Protein product: CASKGLKPQQYF.

This clone has more than one count but fewer than ten. The rearrangement joins TRBV30 to TRBJ1-4; D is ambiguous. The germline V gene has CDR1 GTSNPN and CDR2 SVGIG (reference sequence). This CDR3 contains 13 residues. The V end was cut by 3 bases, the J end by 3 bases, with 8 bases between. Here the CDR3 reads CAWRSQANEKLFF. The CDR3 nucleotides are TGTGCCTGGAGGTCTCAGGCTAATGAAAAACTGTTTTTT.

The rearrangement uses TRBV30 and TRBJ1-5; D uncertain. The germline gives CDR1 GTSNPN, CDR2 SVGIG (reference sequence). The CDR3 contains 14 residues. V dropped 2 bases and J dropped 6 bases, with 14 bases sitting between them. The CDR3 nucleotides read TGTGCCTGGAGTTGGGCGGGTATGGGTCAGCCCCAGCATTTT. Translated, it gives CAWSWAGMGQPQHF.

The gene calls are TRBV29-1 and TRBJ1-1; 8 positions agree with TRBD1. With 6 bases clipped from V and 5 bases from J, the junction kept 5 bases outside the gene matches. Germline CDR1 reads SQVTM; CDR2 reads ANQGSEA. This CDR3 spans 12 amino acids. CDR3 sequence: CSVIGQGTEAFF. CDR3 nucleotide sequence: TGCAGCGTGATAGGACAGGGAACTGAAGCTTTCTTT.

On this clone itself: Other DNA sequences in this specimen translate into the identical CDR3. The rearrangement links TRBV4-1 to TRBJ2-5; D perhaps matches TRBD1 (6 bases). Germline V gives CDR1 MGHRA, CDR2 YSYEKL. CDR3 length: 13 amino acids. V lost 3 bases, J lost 2 bases, and 7 bases lay in between. CDR3 protein: CASSQDRQETQYF. In DNA, the CDR3 is TGCGCCAGCAGCCAGGACAGACAAGAGACCCAGTACTTC.

This clone appeared once. Other DNA sequences within the sample encode an identical CDR3. The genes are TRBV10-3 and TRBJ2-5; 8 bases map to TRBD2. The V gene's germline CDR1 is ENHRY and CDR2 SYGVKD. The CDR3 has 14 residues. V shed 3 bases, J shed 5 bases, and the junction held 5 bases outside the gene matches. The CDR3 loop reads CAISDPGGQETQYF. The CDR3 bases are TGTGCCATCAGTGACCCGGGGGGGCAGGAGACCCAGTACTTC.

The chain is built from TRBV5-6 and TRBJ2-7; perhaps TRBD2 as D (5 bases). Germline V gene lookup returns CDR1 SGHDT and CDR2 YYEEEE. This CDR3 is built from 13 residues. V lost 3 bases and J 5 bases, leaving 12 bases between the germline ends. The CDR3 is CASSWWTGDEQYF. CDR3 nucleotides: TGTGCCAGCAGCTGGTGGACCGGGGACGAGCAGTACTTC.

V usage is TRBV28 and J usage is TRBJ1-2, with 7 bases matching TRBD1. This CDR3 contains 14 residues. Germline values: CDR1 MDHEN, CDR2 SYDVKM. With 4 bases clipped from V and 2 bases from J, the junction kept 4 bases outside the gene matches. In DNA, the CDR3 is TGTGCCAGCAGTTCGGACAGGATCAACTATGGCTACACCTTC. This codes for CASSSDRINYGYTF.

The V call is TRBV19, the J call TRBJ2-7; 12 positions match TRBD2. CDR3 size: 21 residues. The ends lost 5 bases at V and 1 base at J; junction bases unmatched: 21. Looked up from germline, CDR1 is LNHDA and CDR2 is SQIVND (reference sequence). This CDR3 is CASSPIFPTSGRTILSYEQYF. CDR3 sequence (DNA): TGTGCCAGTAGTCCGATCTTTCCCACTAGCGGGAGGACCATCCTTTCCTACGAGCAGTACTTC.

This clone was observed once. This chain links TRBV5-5 with TRBJ1-6; possible D gene TRBD1, 6 bases. This CDR3 is built from 18 residues. Germline-derived CDR1 and CDR2 are SGHKS and YYEKEE (reference sequence). V gave up 2 bases and J gave up 5 bases, with 20 bases separating them. The CDR3 protein is CASSLGQGTPWDNSPLHF. CDR3 nucleotide sequence: TGTGCCAGCAGCTTAGGGCAGGGGACACCCTGGGATAATTCACCCCTCCACTTT.

The chain combines TRBV7-9 with TRBJ2-7, with TRBD2 matching 9 bases. The CDR3 runs 15 residues. V lost 5 bases, J lost 1 base, and 6 bases stayed unmatched. Germline lookup yields CDR1 SEHNR and CDR2 FQNEAQ (reference sequence). The CDR3 is CASSDERGESYEQYF. The DNA for the CDR3 is TGTGCCAGCAGCGATGAGCGGGGGGAATCCTACGAGCAGTACTTC. Filled out from reference TRBV7-9 and TRBJ2-7, the complete variable domain reads DTGVSQNPRHKITKRGQNVTFRCDPISEHNRLYWYRQTLGQGPEFLTYFQNEAQLEKSRLLSDRFSAERPKGSFSTLEIQRTEQGDSAMYLCASSDERGESYEQYFGPGTRLTVT.

The DNA for the CDR3 is TGTGCCAGCCGAGGCAGCTCTAATGAAAAACTGTTTTTT. Its translation is CASRGSSNEKLFF. The rearrangement joins TRBV6-5 to TRBJ1-4; D call uncertain. V shed 8 bases and J shed 3 bases, with 10 bases lying between them. The CDR3 is 13 residues long. Germline CDR1 reads MNHEY; CDR2 reads SVGAGI.

As to this clone: This specimen includes other DNA sequences encoding the same CDR3. The chain combines TRBV19 with TRBJ2-1; D remains ambiguous. The CDR3 covers 12 residues. Germline assignment: CDR1 LNHDA and CDR2 SQIVND (reference sequence). V lost 4 bases, J lost 4 bases, and 5 bases lay in between. As DNA, the CDR3 is TGTGCCAGTAGTACGGATTACAATGAGCAGTTCTTC. It codes for CASSTDYNEQFF. Looking up the rest from reference TRBV19 and TRBJ2-1 gives the full variable domain: DGGITQSPKYLFRKEGQNVTLSCEQNLNHDAMYWYRQDPGQGLRLIYYSQIVNDFQKGDIAEGYSVSREKKESFPLTVTSAQKNPTAFYLCASSTDYNEQFFGPGTRLTVL.